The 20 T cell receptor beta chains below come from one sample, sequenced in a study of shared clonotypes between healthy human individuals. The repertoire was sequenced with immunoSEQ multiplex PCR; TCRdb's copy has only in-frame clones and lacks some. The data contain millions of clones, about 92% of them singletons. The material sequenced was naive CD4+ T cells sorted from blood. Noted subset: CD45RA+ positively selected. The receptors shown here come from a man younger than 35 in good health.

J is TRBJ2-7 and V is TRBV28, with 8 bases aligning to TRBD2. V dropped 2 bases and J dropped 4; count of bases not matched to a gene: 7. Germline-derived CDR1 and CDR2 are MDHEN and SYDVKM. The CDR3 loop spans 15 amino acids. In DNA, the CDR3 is TGTGCCAGCAGTTTAGTCACTAGCGGACTGTACGAGCAGTACTTC. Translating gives CASSLVTSGLYEQYF.

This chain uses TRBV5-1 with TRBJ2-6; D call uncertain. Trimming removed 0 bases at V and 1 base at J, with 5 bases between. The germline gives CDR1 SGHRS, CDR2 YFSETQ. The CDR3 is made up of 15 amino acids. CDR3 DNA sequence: TGCGCCAGCAGCTTGGGAGCGTCTGGGGCCAACGTCCTGACTTTC. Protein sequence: CASSLGASGANVLTF.

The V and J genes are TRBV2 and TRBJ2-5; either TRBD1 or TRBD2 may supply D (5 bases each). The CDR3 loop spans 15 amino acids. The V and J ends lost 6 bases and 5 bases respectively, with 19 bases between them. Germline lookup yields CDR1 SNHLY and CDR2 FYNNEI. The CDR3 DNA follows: TGTGCCAGCAGGGGGGAGCGCCTAGGCGGGGAGACCCAGTACTTC. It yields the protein CASRGERLGGETQYF.

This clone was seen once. The CDR3 here is CSVSVGAGSYEQYF. Here the CDR3 DNA reads TGCAGCGTCTCCGTCGGAGCAGGGTCCTACGAGCAGTACTTC. The rearrangement links TRBV29-1 to TRBJ2-7; tentative D call: TRBD1 (5 bases). V lost 6 bases and J 1 base, leaving 16 bases between the germline ends. The length of the CDR3 is 14 residues. Per germline, CDR1 SQVTM and CDR2 ANQGSEA.

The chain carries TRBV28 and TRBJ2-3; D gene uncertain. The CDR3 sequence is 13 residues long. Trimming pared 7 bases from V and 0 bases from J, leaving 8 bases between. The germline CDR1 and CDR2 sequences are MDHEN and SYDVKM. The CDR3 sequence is CASNPRSTDTQYF. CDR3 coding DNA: TGTGCCAGCAATCCGCGAAGCACAGATACGCAGTATTTT.

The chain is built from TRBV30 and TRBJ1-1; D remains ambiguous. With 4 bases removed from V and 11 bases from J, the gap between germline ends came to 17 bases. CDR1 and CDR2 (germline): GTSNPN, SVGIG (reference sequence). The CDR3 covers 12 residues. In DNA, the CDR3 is TGTGCCTGGATTGAGGCGCGAATTTGGGCTTTCTTT. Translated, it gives CAWIEARIWAFF.

CDR3 nucleotides: TGTGCCAGCAGTCAGGGGGTACAGGGAATGGGTGAGCAGTTCTTC. This codes for CASSQGVQGMGEQFF. The chain links TRBV6-1 to TRBJ2-1; TRBD1 matches 7 bases. From germline, CDR1 is MNHNS and CDR2 SASEGT. The CDR3 loop spans 15 amino acids. V trimming: 5 bases; J trimming: 9 bases; junction bases outside the gene matches: 13.

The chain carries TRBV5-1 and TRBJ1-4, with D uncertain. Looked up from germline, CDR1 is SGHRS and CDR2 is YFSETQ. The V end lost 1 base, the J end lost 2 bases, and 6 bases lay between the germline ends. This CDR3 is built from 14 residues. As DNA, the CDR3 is TGCGCCAGCAGCTTGACAGATACTAATGAAAAACTGTTTTTT. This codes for CASSLTDTNEKLFF.

This CDR3 reads CASSPGANTEAFF. In nucleotides, the CDR3 is TGTGCCAGCAGCCCCGGAGCGAACACTGAAGCTTTCTTT. This chain connects TRBV7-3 to TRBJ1-1; D not certain. The V end was cut by 5 bases, the J end by 1 base, with 8 bases between. Germline lookup yields CDR1 SGHTA and CDR2 FQGTGA. The CDR3 consists of 13 residues.

The CDR3 sequence: CASSFSQGVYEQYF. CDR3 nucleotide sequence: TGTGCCAGCAGTTTTTCGCAGGGGGTCTACGAGCAGTACTTC. J is TRBJ2-7 and V is TRBV28; 7 bases agree with TRBD1. V gave up 3 bases and J gave up 3 bases; unmatched junction bases: 5. Per germline, CDR1 MDHEN and CDR2 SYDVKM. CDR3 size: 14 residues. The full variable domain, rest sourced from reference TRBV28 and TRBJ2-7, is DVKVTQSSRYLVKRTGEKVFLECVQDMDHENMFWYRQDPGLGLRLIYFSYDVKMKEKGDIPEGYSVSREKKERFSLILESASTNQTSMYLCASSFSQGVYEQYFGPGTRLTVT.

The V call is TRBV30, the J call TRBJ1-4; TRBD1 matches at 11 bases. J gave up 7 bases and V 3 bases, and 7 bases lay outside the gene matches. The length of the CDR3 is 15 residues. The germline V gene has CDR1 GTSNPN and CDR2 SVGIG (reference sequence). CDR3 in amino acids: CAWSRHGTGGEKLFF. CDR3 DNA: TGTGCCTGGAGCAGACACGGGACAGGGGGTGAAAAACTGTTTTTT.

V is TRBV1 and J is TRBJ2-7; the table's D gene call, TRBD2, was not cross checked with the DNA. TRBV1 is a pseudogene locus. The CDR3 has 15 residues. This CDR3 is CTSSQDTGRYYEQYF. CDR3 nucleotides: TGCACCAGCAGCCAAGATACGGGGAGGTACTACGAGCAGTACTTC.

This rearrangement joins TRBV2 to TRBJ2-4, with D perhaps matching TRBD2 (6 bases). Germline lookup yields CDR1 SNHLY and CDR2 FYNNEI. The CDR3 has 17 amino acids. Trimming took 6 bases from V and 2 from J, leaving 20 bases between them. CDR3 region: CASRARVVGGTKNIQYF. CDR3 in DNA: TGTGCCAGCAGGGCACGAGTGGTAGGAGGGACCAAAAACATTCAGTACTTC. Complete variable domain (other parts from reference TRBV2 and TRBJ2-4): EPEVTQTPSHQVTQMGQEVILRCVPISNHLYFYWYRQILGQKVEFLVSFYNNEISEKSEIFDDQFSVERPDGSNFTLKIRSTKLEDSAMYFCASRARVVGGTKNIQYFGAGTRLSVL.

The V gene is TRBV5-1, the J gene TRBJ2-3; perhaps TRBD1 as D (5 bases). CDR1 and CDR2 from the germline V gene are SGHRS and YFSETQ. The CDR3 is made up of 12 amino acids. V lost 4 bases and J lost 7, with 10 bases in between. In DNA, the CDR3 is TGCGCCAGCAGCGAGACAGTCCATACGCAGTATTTT. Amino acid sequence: CASSETVHTQYF.

The CDR3 nucleotides are TGTGCTAGTGGCTTAGTCTTAAGTGAGCAGTTCTTC. This gives the protein CASGLVLSEQFF. The chain joins TRBV12-5 to TRBJ2-1; D unclear. The CDR3 is 12 amino acids. Germline V gene lookup returns CDR1 LGHNT and CDR2 FRNRAP. Trimming pared 6 bases from V and 9 bases from J, leaving 12 bases between.

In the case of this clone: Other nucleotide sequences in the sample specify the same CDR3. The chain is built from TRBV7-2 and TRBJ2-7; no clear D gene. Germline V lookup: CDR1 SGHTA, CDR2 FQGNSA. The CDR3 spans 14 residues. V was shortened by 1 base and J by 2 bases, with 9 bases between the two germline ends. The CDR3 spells CASSLEGLAYEQYF. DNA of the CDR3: TGTGCCAGCAGCTTAGAAGGGCTTGCCTACGAGCAGTACTTC.

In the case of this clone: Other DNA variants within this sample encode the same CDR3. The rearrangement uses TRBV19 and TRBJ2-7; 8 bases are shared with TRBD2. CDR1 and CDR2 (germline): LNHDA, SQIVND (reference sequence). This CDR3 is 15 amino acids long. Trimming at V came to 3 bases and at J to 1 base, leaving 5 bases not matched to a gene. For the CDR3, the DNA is TGTGCCAGTAGTATTCGGCTAGCGGGTTCCTACGAGCAGTACTTC. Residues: CASSIRLAGSYEQYF.

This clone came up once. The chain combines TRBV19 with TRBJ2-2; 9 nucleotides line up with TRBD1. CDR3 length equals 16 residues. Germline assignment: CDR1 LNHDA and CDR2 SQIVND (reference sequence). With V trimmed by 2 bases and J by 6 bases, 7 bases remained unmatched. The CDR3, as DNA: TGTGCCAGTAGTATACCGACAGGGGGAAATCCCGGGGAGCTGTTTTTT. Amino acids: CASSIPTGGNPGELFF.

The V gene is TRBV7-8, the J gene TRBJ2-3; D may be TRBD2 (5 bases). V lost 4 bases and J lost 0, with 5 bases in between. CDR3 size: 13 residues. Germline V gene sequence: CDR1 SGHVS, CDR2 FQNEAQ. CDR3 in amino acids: CASSSGSTDTQYF. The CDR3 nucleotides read TGTGCCAGCAGCTCGGGGAGCACAGATACGCAGTATTTT.

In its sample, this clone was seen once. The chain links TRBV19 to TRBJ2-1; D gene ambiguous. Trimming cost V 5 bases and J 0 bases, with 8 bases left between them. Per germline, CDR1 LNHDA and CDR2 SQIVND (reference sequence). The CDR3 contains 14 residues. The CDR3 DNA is TGTGCCAGTAGTCTCATGAGCTCCTACAATGAGCAGTTCTTC. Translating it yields CASSLMSSYNEQFF. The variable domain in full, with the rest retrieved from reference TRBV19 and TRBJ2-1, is DGGITQSPKYLFRKEGQNVTLSCEQNLNHDAMYWYRQDPGQGLRLIYYSQIVNDFQKGDIAEGYSVSREKKESFPLTVTSAQKNPTAFYLCASSLMSSYNEQFFGPGTRLTVL.